Listed here are 3 T cell receptor beta chains from one sample, sequenced in a study of T cells in Graves' hyperthyroidism and ophthalmopathy. TCR beta CDR3 sequences were amplified from RNA transcripts. The HTBI primer set served for first-round RT-PCR of the TCR CDR3. TCRdb recomputed calls from the multiplex PCR reads with MiXCR, one row per CDR3 protein. The table has 500,000 to 700,000 distinct CDR3 sequences, approximately 15% seen once. The sample comprised blood. These receptors all come from a woman under 30 with Graves' hyperthyroidism.

This clonotype came up a few times. The V and J genes are TRBV5-1 and TRBJ2-7, with a possible D match to TRBD1 (5 bases). From germline, CDR1 is SGHRS and CDR2 YFSETQ. The CDR3 is 15 amino acids. Trimming took 0 bases from V and 0 from J, leaving 10 bases between them. The CDR3 is CASSLGQTSSYEQYF. In DNA, the CDR3 is TGCGCCAGCAGCTTGGGACAGACGAGCTCCTACGAGCAGTACTTC.

In this sample, this clonotype turned up many times. CDR3 in amino acids: CAIKRLVYNEQFF. The DNA for the CDR3 is TGTGCCATCAAACGGTTAGTTTACAATGAGCAGTTCTTC. The J gene is TRBJ2-1, the V gene TRBV28; D unresolved. Germline lookup yields CDR1 MDHEN and CDR2 SYDVKM. The length of the CDR3 is 13 residues. V dropped 10 bases and J dropped 4 bases, with 14 bases sitting between them.

This clonotype showed up many times. The J gene is TRBJ1-2, the V gene TRBV6-1; no definite D call. CDR3 length equals 15 residues. Germline CDR1 reads MNHNS; CDR2 reads SASEGT. Trimming cost V 1 base and J 3 bases, with 12 bases left between them. The CDR3, as DNA: TGTGCCAGCAGTGAAGTCATACTGATCCACTATGGCTACACCTTC. It is translated as CASSEVILIHYGYTF.